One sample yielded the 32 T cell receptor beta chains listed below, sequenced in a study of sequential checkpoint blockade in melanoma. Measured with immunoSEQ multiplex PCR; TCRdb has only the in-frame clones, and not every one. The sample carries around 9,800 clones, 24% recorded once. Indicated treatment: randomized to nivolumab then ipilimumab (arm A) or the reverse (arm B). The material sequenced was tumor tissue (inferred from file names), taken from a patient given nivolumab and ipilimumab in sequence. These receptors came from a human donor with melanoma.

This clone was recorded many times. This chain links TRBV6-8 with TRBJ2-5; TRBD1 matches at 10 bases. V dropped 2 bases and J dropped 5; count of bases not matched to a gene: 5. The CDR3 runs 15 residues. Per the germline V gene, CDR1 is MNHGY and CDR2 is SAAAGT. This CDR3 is CASSYPTGGWETQYF. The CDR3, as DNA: TGTGCCAGCAGTTACCCGACAGGGGGCTGGGAGACCCAGTACTTC.

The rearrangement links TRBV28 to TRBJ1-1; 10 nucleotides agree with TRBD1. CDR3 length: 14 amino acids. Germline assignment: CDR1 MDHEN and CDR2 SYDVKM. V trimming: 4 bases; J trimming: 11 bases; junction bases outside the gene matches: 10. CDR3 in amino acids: CASSSSWDRGRAFF. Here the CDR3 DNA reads TGTGCCAGCAGTTCCAGCTGGGACAGGGGCCGCGCTTTCTTT.

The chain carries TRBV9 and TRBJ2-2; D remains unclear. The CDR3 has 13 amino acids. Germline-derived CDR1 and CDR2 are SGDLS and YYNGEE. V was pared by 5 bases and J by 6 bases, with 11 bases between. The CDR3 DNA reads TGTGCCAGCAGACTCTCTGAGGCCGGGGAGCTGTTTTTT. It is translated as CASRLSEAGELFF.

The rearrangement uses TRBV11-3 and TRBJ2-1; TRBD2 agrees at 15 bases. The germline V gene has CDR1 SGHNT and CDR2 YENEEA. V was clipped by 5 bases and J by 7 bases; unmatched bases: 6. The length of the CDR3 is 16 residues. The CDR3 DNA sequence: TGTGCCAGCAGCCGGACTAGCGGGAGGGCCGGTAATGAGCAGTTCTTC. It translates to CASSRTSGRAGNEQFF.

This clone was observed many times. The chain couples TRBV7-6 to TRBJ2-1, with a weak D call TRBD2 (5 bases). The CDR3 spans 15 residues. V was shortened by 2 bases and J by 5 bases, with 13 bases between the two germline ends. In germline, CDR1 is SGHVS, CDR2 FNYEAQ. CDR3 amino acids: CASSLSGIRNNEQFF. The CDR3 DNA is TGTGCCAGCAGCTTATCCGGGATTCGAAACAATGAGCAGTTCTTC.

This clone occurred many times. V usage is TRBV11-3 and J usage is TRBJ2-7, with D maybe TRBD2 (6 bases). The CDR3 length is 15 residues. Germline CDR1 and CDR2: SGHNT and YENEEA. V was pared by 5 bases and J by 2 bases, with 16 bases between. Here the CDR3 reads CASSAIGTGPYEQYF. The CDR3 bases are TGTGCCAGCAGCGCAATTGGGACTGGTCCCTACGAGCAGTACTTC.

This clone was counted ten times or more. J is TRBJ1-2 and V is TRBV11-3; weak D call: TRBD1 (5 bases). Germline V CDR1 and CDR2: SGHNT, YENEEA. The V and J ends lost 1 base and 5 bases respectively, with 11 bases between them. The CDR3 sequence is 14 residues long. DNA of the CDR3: TGTGCCAGCAGCTTAGGGGGCAAGATATATGGCTACACCTTC. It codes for CASSLGGKIYGYTF.

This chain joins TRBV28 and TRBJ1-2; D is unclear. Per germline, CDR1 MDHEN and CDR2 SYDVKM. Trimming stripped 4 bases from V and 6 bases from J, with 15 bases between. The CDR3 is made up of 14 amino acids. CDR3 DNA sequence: TGTGCCAGCAGTTGGAGCACACAAGGAGATGGCTACACCTTC. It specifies CASSWSTQGDGYTF.

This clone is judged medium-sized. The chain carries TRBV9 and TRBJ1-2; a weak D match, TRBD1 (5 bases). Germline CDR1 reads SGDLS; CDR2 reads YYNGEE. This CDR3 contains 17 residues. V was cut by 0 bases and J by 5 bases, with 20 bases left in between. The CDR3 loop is CASSVGSGTDTLYGYTF. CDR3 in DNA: TGTGCCAGCAGCGTAGGCTCCGGGACCGACACTTTATATGGCTACACCTTC. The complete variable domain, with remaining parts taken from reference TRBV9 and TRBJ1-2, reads DSGVTQTPKHLITATGQRVTLRCSPRSGDLSVYWYQQSLDQGLQFLIQYYNGEERAKGNILERFSAQQFPDLHSELNLSSLELGDSALYFCASSVGSGTDTLYGYTFGSGTRLTVV.

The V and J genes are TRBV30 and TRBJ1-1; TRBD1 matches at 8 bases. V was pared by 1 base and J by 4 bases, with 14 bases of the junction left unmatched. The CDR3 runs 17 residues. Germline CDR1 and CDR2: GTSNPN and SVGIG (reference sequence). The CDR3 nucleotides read TGTGCCTGGAGTGCGGACAGGGTGGATAGTAGGGGCACTGAAGCTTTCTTT. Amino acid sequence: CAWSADRVDSRGTEAFF.

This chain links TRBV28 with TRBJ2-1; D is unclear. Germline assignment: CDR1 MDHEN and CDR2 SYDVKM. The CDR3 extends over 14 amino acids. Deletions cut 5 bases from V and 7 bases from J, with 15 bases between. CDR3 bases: TGTGCCAGCAGTCTCTCAGGAGAAGGGAATGAGCAGTTCTTC. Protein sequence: CASSLSGEGNEQFF.

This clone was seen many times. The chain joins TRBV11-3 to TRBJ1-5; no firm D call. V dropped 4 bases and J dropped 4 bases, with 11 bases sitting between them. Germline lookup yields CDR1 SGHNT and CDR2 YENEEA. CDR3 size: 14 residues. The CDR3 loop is CASSYQGGNQPQHF. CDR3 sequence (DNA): TGTGCCAGCAGCTACCAAGGAGGGAATCAGCCCCAGCATTTT.

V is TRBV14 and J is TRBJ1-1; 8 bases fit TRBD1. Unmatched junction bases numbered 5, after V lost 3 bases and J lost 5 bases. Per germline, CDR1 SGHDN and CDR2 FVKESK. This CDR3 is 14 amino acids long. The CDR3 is CASSHDTGGTEAFF. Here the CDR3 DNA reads TGTGCCAGCAGCCATGATACAGGGGGAACTGAAGCTTTCTTT.

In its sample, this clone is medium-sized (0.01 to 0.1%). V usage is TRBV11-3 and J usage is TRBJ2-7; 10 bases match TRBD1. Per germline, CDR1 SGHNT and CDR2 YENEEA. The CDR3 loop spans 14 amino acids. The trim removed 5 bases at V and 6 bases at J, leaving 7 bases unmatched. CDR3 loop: CASSASGQGPEQYF. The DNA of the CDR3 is TGTGCCAGCAGCGCCTCGGGACAGGGGCCCGAGCAGTACTTC.

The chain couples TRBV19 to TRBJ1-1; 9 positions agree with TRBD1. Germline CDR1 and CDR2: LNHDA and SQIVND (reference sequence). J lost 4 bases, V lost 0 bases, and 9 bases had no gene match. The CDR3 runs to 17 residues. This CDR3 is CASSIEYYRDRATEAFF. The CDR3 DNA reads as TGTGCCAGTAGTATAGAGTACTACCGGGACAGGGCCACTGAAGCTTTCTTT.

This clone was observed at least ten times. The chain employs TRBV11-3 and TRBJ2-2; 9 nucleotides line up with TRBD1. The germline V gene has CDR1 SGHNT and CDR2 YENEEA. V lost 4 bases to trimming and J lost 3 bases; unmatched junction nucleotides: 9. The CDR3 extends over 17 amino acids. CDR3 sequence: CASSSRPGQGHTGELFF. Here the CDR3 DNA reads TGTGCCAGCAGCTCGAGGCCGGGACAGGGACACACCGGGGAGCTGTTTTTT.

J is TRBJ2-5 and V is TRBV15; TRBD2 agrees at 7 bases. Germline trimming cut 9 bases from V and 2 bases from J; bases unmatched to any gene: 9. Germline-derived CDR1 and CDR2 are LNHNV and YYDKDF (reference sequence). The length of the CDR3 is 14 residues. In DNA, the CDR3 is TGTGCCACAGCTTTGGGCGGGAGTCAAGAGACCCAGTACTTC. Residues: CATALGGSQETQYF.

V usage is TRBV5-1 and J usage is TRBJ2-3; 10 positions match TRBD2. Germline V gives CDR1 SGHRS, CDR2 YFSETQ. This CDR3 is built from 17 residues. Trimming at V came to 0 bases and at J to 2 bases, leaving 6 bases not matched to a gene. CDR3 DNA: TGCGCCAGCAGCTTGGGGAAAAGCGGGAGGGCCACAGATACGCAGTATTTT. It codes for CASSLGKSGRATDTQYF. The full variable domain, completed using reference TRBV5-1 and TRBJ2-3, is KAGVTQTPRYLIKTRGQQVTLSCSPISGHRSVSWYQQTPGQGLQFLFEYFSETQRNKGNFPGRFSGRQFSNSRSEMNVSTLELGDSALYLCASSLGKSGRATDTQYFGPGTRLTVL.

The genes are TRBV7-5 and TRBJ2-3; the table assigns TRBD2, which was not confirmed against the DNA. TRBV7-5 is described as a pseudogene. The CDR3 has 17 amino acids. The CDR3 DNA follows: TGTGCCAGCAGCTTAGCGGGAGGGAGGGGGGTCACAGATACGCAGTATTTT. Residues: CASSLAGGRGVTDTQYF.

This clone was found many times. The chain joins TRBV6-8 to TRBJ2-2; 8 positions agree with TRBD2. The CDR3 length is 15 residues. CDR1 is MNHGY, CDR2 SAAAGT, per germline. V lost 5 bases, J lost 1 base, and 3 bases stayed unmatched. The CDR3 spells CASSPLAENTGELFF. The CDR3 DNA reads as TGTGCCAGCAGTCCACTAGCGGAGAACACCGGGGAGCTGTTTTTT.

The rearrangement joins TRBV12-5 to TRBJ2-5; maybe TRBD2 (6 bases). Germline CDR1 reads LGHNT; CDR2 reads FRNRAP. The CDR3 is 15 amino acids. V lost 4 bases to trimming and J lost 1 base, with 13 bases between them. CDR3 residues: CASGSLEGFQETQYF. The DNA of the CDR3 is TGTGCTAGTGGTTCTTTGGAGGGCTTCCAAGAGACCCAGTACTTC.

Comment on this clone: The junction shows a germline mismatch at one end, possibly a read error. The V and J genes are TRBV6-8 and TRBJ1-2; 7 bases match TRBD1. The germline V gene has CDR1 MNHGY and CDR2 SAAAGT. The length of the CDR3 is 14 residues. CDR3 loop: CASSDSYRGNGYTF. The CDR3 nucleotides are TGTGCCAGCAGTGACTCTTACAGGGGCAATGGCTACACCTTC.

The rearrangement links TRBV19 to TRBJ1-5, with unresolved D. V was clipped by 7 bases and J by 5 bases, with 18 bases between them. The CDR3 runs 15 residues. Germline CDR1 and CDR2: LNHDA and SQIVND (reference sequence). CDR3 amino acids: CASTGIGGLHQPQHF. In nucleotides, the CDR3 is TGTGCCAGTACGGGAATAGGAGGGTTACATCAGCCCCAGCATTTT.

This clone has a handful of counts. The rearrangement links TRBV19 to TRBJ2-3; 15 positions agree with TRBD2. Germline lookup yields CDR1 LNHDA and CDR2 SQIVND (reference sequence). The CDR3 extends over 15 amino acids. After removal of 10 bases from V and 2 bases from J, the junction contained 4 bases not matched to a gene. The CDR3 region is CATGLAGGPTDTQYF. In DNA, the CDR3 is TGTGCCACCGGACTAGCGGGAGGGCCCACAGATACGCAGTATTTT.

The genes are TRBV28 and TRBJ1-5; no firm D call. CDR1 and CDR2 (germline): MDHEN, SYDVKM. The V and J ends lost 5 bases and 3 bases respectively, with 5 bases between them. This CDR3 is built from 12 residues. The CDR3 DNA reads TGTGCCAGCAGTCAGGCCAATCAGCCCCAGCATTTT. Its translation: CASSQANQPQHF.

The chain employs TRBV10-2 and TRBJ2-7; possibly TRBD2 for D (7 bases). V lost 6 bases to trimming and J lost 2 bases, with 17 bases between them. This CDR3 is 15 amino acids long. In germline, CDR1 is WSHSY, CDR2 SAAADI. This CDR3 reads CASSEGGEGTYEQYF. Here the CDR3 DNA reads TGCGCCAGCAGCGAAGGGGGGGAAGGAACCTACGAGCAGTACTTC.

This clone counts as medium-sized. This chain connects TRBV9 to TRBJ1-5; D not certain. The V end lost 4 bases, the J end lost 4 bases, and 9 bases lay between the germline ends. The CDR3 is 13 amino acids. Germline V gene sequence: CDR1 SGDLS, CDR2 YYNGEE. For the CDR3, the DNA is TGTGCCAGCAGCCTTAACGATAATCAGCCCCAGCATTTT. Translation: CASSLNDNQPQHF.

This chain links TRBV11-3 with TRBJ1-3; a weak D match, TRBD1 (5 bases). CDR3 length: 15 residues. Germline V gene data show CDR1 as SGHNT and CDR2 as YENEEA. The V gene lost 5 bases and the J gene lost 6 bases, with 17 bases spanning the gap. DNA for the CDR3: TGTGCCAGCAGCAGCCCCAGGGTTACCGAAAACACCATATATTTT. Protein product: CASSSPRVTENTIYF.

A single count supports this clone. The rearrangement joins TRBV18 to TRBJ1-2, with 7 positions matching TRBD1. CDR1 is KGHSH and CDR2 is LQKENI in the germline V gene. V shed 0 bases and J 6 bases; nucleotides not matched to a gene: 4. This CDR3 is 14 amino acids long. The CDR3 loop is CASSPPVGGHGYTF. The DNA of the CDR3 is TGTGCCAGCTCACCACCAGTAGGGGGCCATGGCTACACCTTC.

CDR3: CASSHRTGGTIGDEQFF. The DNA for the CDR3 is TGTGCCAGCTCACATCGGACAGGAGGAACAATAGGCGATGAGCAGTTCTTC. The chain links TRBV18 to TRBJ2-1; 7 nucleotides agree with TRBD1. The V segment lost 4 bases and the J segment 8 bases; nucleotides outside the gene matches: 17. CDR1 and CDR2 from the germline V gene are KGHSH and LQKENI. The CDR3 has 17 residues.

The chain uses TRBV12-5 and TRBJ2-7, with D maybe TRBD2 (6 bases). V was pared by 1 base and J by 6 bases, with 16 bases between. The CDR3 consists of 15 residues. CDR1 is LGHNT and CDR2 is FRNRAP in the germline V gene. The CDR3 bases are TGTGCTAGTGGTTTGGGGGGCCTGGGAGGAAGCGAGCAGTACTTC. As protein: CASGLGGLGGSEQYF.

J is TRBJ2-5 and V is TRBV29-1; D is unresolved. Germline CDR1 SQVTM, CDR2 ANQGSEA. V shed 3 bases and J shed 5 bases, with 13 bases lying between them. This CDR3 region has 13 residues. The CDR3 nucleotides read TGCAGCGTTGATTCGACTCTAGGGGAGACCCAGTACTTC. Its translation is CSVDSTLGETQYF.